This T cell receptor (beta chain) was documented in a study of cytomegalovirus exposure and HLA in healthy donors. Study overall: In an earlier analysis, around 120 million unique TCR beta sequences were found from 150 million to 200 million T cells. Study-wide findings and caveats: Looking again later, the authors saw that most CMV-associated TCR beta chains seemed HLA-restricted. An observed cluster of highly shared sequence variants was recorded as a likely sequencing artifact.

Vbeta (60) and Jbeta (13) primers were used in the PCR. Some clones are missing from TCRdb's copy, which holds only in-frame ones; the method was immunoSEQ multiplex PCR. This table holds 95,000 to 150,000 clones, 77% found once. Worth noting for this clone: Its antigen is still unknown.

V was pared by 3 bases and J by 3 bases, with 16 bases between. The CDR3 covers 15 residues. Germline CDR1 is SGHDT and CDR2 is YYEEEE. V and J are TRBV5-6 and TRBJ2-7; D is undetermined. Input material: PBMCs. The receptor was isolated from a young man in good health and CMV-seropositive. CDR3 nucleotides: TGTGCCAGCAGCTGGGCCAACACGAACCTCTACGAGCAGTACTTC. As protein: CASSWANTNLYEQYF.